These T cell receptor beta chains were read from a single sample in a study of blood T cell repertoires in COVID-19. Here immunoSEQ multiplex PCR was the method, and the copy in TCRdb shows in-frame clones only, minus some. The table records 240,000 or so clones, about 83% of them present only once. Sequencing was done on a sample of PBMCs or T cells enriched from blood (not recorded which). The receptors come from a woman in her forties or fifties who had recovered from COVID-19. Each CDR3 is given with its conserved first and last residue. Each record gives: CDR3 DNA, CDR3 protein, V gene, D gene, J gene. D genes are given only for firm matches.

CDR3 DNA: TGCGCCAGCAGCCCTAGACAGGGGACCTCCTACGAGCAGTACTTC
CDR3 protein: CASSPRQGTSYEQYF
V gene: TRBV5-1
D gene: TRBD1
J gene: TRBJ2-7

CDR3 DNA: TGCGCCAGCAGCCACCGTAATGGGGGGGCCTACGAGCAGTACTTC
CDR3 protein: CASSHRNGGAYEQYF
V gene: TRBV4-1
D gene: TRBD2
J gene: TRBJ2-7

CDR3 DNA: TGTGCCAGCAGCCCGGACAGCGTTGGTTCACCCCTCCACTTT
CDR3 protein: CASSPDSVGSPLHF
V gene: TRBV5-8
D gene: -
J gene: TRBJ1-6

CDR3 DNA: TGTGCCAGCAGCTTGACAGGGGGCGTTCCTCAGCCCCAGCATTTT
CDR3 protein: CASSLTGGVPQPQHF
V gene: TRBV7-9
D gene: TRBD1
J gene: TRBJ1-5

CDR3 DNA: TGCGCCAGCAGCCAAGAAGACAGGAGTAGGATTTATGGCTACACCTTC
CDR3 protein: CASSQEDRSRIYGYTF
V gene: TRBV4-3
D gene: -
J gene: TRBJ1-2

CDR3 DNA: TGTGCCAGCAGCTTAGCGCTTCAGGGTGTCGAGCAGTACTTC
CDR3 protein: CASSLALQGVEQYF
V gene: TRBV7-2
D gene: -
J gene: TRBJ2-7

CDR3 DNA: TGTGCCAGCAGCCCAGACACTGCCAATCAGCCCCAGCATTTT
CDR3 protein: CASSPDTANQPQHF
V gene: TRBV7-2
D gene: -
J gene: TRBJ1-5

CDR3 DNA: TGTGCCAGCAGCCACAGGGGGCGGACAGGCCAAATCGACGAGCAGTACTTC
CDR3 protein: CASSHRGRTGQIDEQYF
V gene: TRBV7-9
D gene: TRBD1
J gene: TRBJ2-7

CDR3 DNA: TGTGCCAGCAGTCTAGGGGGCTCTGGGGCCAACGTCCTGACTTTC
CDR3 protein: CASSLGGSGANVLTF
V gene: TRBV6-2/TRBV6-3
D gene: -
J gene: TRBJ2-6

CDR3 DNA: TGCGCCAGCAAAAATGGGGCAGAGAACACCGGGGAGCTGTTTTTT
CDR3 protein: CASKNGAENTGELFF
V gene: TRBV5-1
D gene: -
J gene: TRBJ2-2

CDR3 DNA: TGTGCCAGCAGCTTAGTTGGGACAGGGGCAAGTGGTAGCGATGGCTACACCTTC
CDR3 protein: CASSLVGTGASGSDGYTF
V gene: TRBV7-2
D gene: TRBD1
J gene: TRBJ1-2